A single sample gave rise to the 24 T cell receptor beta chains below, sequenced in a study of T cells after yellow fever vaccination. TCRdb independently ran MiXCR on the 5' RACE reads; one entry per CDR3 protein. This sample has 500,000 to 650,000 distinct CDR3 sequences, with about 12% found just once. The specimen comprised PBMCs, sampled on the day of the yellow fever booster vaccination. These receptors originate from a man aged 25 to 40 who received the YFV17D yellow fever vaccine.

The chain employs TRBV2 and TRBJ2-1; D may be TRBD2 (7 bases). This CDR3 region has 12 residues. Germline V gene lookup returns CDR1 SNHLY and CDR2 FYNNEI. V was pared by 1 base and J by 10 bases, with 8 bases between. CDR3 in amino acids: CASSEGGGEQFF. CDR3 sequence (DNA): TGTGCCAGCAGTGAAGGCGGGGGCGAGCAGTTCTTC. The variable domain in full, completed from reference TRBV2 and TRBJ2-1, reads EPEVTQTPSHQVTQMGQEVILRCVPISNHLYFYWYRQILGQKVEFLVSFYNNEISEKSEIFDDQFSVERPDGSNFTLKIRSTKLEDSAMYFCASSEGGGEQFFGPGTRLTVL.

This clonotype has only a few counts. CDR3: CASSSLGQGYEQYF. DNA of the CDR3: TGTGCCAGCAGCTCCCTGGGACAGGGGTACGAGCAGTACTTC. The V and J genes are TRBV12-3 or TRBV12-4 and TRBJ2-7; the match to TRBD1 covers 10 bases. Trimming removed 6 bases from V and 4 bases from J; junction bases left unmatched: 6. CDR3 length: 14 residues.

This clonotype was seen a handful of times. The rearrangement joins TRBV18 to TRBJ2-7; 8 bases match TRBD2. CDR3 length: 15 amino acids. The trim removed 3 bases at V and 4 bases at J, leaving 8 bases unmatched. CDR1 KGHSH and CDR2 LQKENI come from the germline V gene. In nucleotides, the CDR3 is TGTGCCAGCTCACCGGGACTAGGGACCATATACGAGCAGTACTTC. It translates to CASSPGLGTIYEQYF.

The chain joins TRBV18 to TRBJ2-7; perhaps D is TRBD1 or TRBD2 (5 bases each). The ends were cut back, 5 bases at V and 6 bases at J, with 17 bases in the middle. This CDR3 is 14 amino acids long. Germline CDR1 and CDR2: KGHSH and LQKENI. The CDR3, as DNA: TGTGCCAGCTCAAGGGACCCAGGAAAGGTCGAGCAGTACTTC. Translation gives CASSRDPGKVEQYF.

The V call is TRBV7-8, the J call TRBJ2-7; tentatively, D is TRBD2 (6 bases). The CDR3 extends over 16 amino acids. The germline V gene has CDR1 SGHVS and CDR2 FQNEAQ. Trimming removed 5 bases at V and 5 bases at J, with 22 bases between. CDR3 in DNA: TGTGCCAGCAGCCCGAACCTGGGGGGAGGTAGCGACGAGCAGTACTTC. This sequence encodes CASSPNLGGGSDEQYF. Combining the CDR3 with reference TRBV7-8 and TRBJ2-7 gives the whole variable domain GAGVSQSPRYKVAKRGQDVALRCDPISGHVSLFWYQQALGQGPEFLTYFQNEAQLDKSGLPSDRFFAERPEGSVSTLKIQRTQQEDSAVYLCASSPNLGGGSDEQYFGPGTRLTVT.

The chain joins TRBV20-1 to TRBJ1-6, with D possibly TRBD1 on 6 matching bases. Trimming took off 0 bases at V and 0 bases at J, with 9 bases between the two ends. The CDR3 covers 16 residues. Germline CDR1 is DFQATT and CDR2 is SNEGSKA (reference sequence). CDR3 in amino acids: CSARDQGNSYNSPLHF. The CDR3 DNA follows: TGCAGTGCTAGAGATCAGGGGAACTCCTATAATTCACCCCTCCACTTT.

CDR3 amino acids: CASNTAGNYNEQFF. DNA of the CDR3: TGTGCCAGCAACACAGCGGGAAACTACAATGAGCAGTTCTTC. The chain has TRBV6-2 or TRBV6-3 and TRBJ2-1; 7 bases match TRBD2. CDR3 length equals 14 residues. Germline V gene data show CDR1 as MNHEY and CDR2 as SVGEGT. The trim removed 7 bases at V and 3 bases at J, leaving 6 bases unmatched.

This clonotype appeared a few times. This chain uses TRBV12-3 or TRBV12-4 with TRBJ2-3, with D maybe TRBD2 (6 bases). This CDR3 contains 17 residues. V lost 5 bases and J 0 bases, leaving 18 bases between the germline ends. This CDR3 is CASSNPRSGASTDTQYF. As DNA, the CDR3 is TGTGCCAGCAGTAACCCGCGTAGCGGAGCAAGCACAGATACGCAGTATTTT.

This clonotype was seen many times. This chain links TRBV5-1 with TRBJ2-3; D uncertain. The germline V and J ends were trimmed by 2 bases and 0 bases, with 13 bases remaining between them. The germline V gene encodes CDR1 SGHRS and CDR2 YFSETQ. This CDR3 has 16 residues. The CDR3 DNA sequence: TGCGCCAGCAGCTTAAATGGGTTAACTAGCACAGATACGCAGTATTTT. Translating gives CASSLNGLTSTDTQYF.

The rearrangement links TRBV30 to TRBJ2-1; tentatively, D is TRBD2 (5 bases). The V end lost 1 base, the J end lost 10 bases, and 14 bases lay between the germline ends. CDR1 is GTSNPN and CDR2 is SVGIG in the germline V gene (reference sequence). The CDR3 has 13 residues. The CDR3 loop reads CAWSAGSAREQFF. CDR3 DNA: TGTGCCTGGAGTGCTGGTAGCGCCCGGGAGCAGTTCTTC.

This CDR3 is CASSLAGTENIQYF. In DNA, the CDR3 is TGCGCCAGCAGCTTGGCCGGGACAGAAAACATTCAGTACTTC. The rearrangement uses TRBV5-1 and TRBJ2-4, with TRBD1 identical over 7 bases. CDR3 length: 14 residues. V lost 0 bases, J lost 5 bases, and 2 bases stayed unmatched. Germline V CDR1 and CDR2: SGHRS, YFSETQ.

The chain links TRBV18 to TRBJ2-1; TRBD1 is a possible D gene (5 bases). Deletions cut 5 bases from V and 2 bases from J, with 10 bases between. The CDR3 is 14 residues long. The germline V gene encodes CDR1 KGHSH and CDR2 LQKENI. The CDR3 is CASSAGIAYNEQFF. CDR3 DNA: TGTGCCAGCTCAGCAGGGATAGCCTACAATGAGCAGTTCTTC.

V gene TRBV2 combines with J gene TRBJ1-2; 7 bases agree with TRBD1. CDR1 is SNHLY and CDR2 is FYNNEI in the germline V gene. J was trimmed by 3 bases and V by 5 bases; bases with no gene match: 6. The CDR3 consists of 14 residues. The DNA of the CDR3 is TGTGCCAGCAGTCAGGAGGGGGCATACTATGGCTACACCTTC. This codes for CASSQEGAYYGYTF.

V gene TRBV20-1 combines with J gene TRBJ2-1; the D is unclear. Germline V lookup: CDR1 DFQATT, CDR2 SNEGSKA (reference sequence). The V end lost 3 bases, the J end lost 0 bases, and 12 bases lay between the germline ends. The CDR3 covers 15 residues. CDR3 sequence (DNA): TGCAGTGCTAGTCCTCCCTTGAGCTCCTACAATGAGCAGTTCTTC. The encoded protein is CSASPPLSSYNEQFF.

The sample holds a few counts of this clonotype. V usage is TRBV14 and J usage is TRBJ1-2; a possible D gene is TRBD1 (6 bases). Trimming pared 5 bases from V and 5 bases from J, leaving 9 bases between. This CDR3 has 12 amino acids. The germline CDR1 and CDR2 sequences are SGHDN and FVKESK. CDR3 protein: CASSTQGYGYTF. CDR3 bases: TGTGCCAGCAGCACTCAGGGGTATGGCTACACCTTC.

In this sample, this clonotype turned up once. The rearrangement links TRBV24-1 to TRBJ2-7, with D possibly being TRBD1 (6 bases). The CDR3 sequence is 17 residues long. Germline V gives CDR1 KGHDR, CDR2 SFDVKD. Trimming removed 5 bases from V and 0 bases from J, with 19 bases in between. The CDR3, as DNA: TGTGCCACCAGTGGGGGTACAGGGCCCCCTGCCTCCTACGAGCAGTACTTC. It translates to CATSGGTGPPASYEQYF.

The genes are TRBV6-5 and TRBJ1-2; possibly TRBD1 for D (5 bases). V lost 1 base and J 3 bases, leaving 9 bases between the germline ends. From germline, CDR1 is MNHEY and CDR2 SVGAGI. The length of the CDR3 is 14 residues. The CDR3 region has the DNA TGTGCCAGCAGTTACTTCACAGGAGACTATGGCTACACCTTC. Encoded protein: CASSYFTGDYGYTF.

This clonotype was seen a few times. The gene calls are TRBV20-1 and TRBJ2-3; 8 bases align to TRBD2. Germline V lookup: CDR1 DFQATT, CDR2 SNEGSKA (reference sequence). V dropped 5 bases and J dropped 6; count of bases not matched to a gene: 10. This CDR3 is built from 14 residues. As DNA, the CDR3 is TGCAGTGCTGAGGTAGCGGGATGGGGTGATACGCAGTATTTT. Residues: CSAEVAGWGDTQYF.

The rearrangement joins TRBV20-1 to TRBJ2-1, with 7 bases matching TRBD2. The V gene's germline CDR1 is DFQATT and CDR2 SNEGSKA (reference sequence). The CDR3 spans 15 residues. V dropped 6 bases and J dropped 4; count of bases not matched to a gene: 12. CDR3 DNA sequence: TGCAGTGCAGAGGTGCGGGAGACGCGGTACAATGAGCAGTTCTTC. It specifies CSAEVRETRYNEQFF.

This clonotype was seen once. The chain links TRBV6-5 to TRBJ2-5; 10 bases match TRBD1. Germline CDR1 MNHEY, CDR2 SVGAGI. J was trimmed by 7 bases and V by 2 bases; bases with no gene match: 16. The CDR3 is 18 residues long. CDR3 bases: TGTGCCAGCAGTTACGCGAATGGAGTCGGGACAGGGGATGTGACCCAGTACTTC. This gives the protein CASSYANGVGTGDVTQYF.

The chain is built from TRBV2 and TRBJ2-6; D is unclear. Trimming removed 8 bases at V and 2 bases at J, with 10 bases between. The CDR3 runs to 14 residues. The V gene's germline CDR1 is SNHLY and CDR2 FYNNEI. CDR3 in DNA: TGTGCCAGCCGCATGGATACTGGGGCCAACGTCCTGACTTTC. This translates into CASRMDTGANVLTF.

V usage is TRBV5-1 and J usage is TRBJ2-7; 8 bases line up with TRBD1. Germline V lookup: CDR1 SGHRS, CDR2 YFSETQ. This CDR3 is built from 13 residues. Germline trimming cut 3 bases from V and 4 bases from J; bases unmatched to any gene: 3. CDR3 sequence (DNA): TGCGCCAGCAGCTCGACAGGGGATTACGAGCAGTACTTC. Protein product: CASSSTGDYEQYF.

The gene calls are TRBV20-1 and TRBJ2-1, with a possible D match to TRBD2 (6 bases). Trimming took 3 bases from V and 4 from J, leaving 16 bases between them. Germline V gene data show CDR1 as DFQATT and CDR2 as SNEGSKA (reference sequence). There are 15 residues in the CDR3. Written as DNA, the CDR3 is TGCAGTGCTAGGGTACCGAATGGGGGGTACAATGAGCAGTTCTTC. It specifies CSARVPNGGYNEQFF.

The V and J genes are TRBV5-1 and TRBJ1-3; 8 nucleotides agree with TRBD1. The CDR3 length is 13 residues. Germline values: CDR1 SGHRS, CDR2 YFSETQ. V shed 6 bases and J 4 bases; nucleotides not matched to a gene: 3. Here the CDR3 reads CASTDRGGNTIYF. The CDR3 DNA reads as TGCGCCAGCACCGACAGGGGAGGAAACACCATATATTTT. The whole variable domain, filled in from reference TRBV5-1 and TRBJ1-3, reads KAGVTQTPRYLIKTRGQQVTLSCSPISGHRSVSWYQQTPGQGLQFLFEYFSETQRNKGNFPGRFSGRQFSNSRSEMNVSTLELGDSALYLCASTDRGGNTIYFGEGSWLTVV.